This passage covers 5 T cell receptor beta chains from one sample sequenced in a study of blood T cell repertoires in COVID-19. TCRdb keeps only in-frame clones here, not all; method: immunoSEQ multiplex PCR. The data show about 440,000 clones, roughly 88% seen once. The sequencing input was PBMCs or T cells enriched from blood (not recorded which). These receptors were taken from a man aged 18 to 29 who had recovered from COVID-19.

The chain employs TRBV5-6 and TRBJ1-2; D may be TRBD1 (6 bases). The CDR3 sequence is 13 residues long. Trimming pared 7 bases from V and 2 bases from J, leaving 12 bases between. The V gene's germline CDR1 is SGHDT and CDR2 YYEEEE. CDR3 amino acids: CASCHGQNYGYTF. The CDR3 nucleotides read TGTGCCAGCTGTCATGGACAGAACTATGGCTACACCTTC.

V is TRBV15 and J is TRBJ1-5; no clear D. The CDR3 consists of 14 residues. V gave up 0 bases and J gave up 6 bases, with 9 bases separating them. Per germline, CDR1 LNHNV and CDR2 YYDKDF (reference sequence). The CDR3 sequence: CATSRDRGIQPQHF. CDR3 bases: TGTGCCACCAGCAGAGATCGAGGGATTCAGCCCCAGCATTTT.

The rearrangement links TRBV18 to TRBJ1-1, with 9 bases that match TRBD1. Trimming took 6 bases from V and 10 from J; bases not matched to a gene: 9. Germline V gives CDR1 KGHSH, CDR2 LQKENI. The CDR3 length is 13 residues. The CDR3 region has the DNA TGTGCCAGCTCGACAGGGGGGAATAGTGGAGCTTTCTTT. It yields the protein CASSTGGNSGAFF. Full variable domain (rest looked up from reference TRBV18 and TRBJ1-1): NAGVMQNPRHLVRRRGQEARLRCSPMKGHSHVYWYRQLPEEGLKFMVYLQKENIIDESGMPKERFSAEFPKEGPSILRIQQVVRGDSAAYFCASSTGGNSGAFFGQGTRLTVV.

In its sample, this clone was seen once. The V and J genes are TRBV7-9 and TRBJ1-3; no definite D call. V was shortened by 1 base and J by 0 bases, with 10 bases between the two germline ends. The CDR3 is 16 residues long. Looked up from germline, CDR1 is SEHNR and CDR2 is FQNEAQ (reference sequence). CDR3 DNA sequence: TGTGCCAGCAGCTTAGTCTCCAGTAACTCTGGAAACACCATATATTTT. Translation gives CASSLVSSNSGNTIYF.

This rearrangement joins TRBV2 to TRBJ1-1; D is perhaps TRBD1 (5 bases). This CDR3 has 14 residues. Germline V lookup: CDR1 SNHLY, CDR2 FYNNEI. V was clipped by 7 bases and J by 2 bases, with 14 bases between them. CDR3 nucleotide sequence: TGTGCCAGCACTATGGACATCGCCAACACTGAAGCTTTCTTT. It codes for CASTMDIANTEAFF.